The present T cell receptor beta chain was sequenced within a study of STAT5B mutations in CD4+ large granular lymphocyte leukemia. General observations from the study: 8/27 top patient clones versus 2/35 control clones were TRBV06-family.

Sequencing was at survey level. Some clones are missing from TCRdb's copy, which holds only in-frame ones; the method was immunoSEQ multiplex PCR. Among just over 40,000 clones listed, roughly 79% were seen once. Germline lookup yields CDR1 LGHNA and CDR2 YSLEER. Trimming removed 5 bases at V and 4 bases at J, with 15 bases between. The CDR3 is 16 residues long. In regard to this clone: Its specificity is unknown.

The sequence derives from a human donor in good health. The sample taken for sequencing was CD4+ T cells from blood buffy coats. The V and J genes are TRBV4-3 and TRBJ2-6; D perhaps matches TRBD2 (5 bases). In DNA form, the CDR3 reads TGCGCCAGCAGCTTGTTACCGGGAACAGGGGCCAACGTCCTGACTTTC. This gives the protein CASSLLPGTGANVLTF.